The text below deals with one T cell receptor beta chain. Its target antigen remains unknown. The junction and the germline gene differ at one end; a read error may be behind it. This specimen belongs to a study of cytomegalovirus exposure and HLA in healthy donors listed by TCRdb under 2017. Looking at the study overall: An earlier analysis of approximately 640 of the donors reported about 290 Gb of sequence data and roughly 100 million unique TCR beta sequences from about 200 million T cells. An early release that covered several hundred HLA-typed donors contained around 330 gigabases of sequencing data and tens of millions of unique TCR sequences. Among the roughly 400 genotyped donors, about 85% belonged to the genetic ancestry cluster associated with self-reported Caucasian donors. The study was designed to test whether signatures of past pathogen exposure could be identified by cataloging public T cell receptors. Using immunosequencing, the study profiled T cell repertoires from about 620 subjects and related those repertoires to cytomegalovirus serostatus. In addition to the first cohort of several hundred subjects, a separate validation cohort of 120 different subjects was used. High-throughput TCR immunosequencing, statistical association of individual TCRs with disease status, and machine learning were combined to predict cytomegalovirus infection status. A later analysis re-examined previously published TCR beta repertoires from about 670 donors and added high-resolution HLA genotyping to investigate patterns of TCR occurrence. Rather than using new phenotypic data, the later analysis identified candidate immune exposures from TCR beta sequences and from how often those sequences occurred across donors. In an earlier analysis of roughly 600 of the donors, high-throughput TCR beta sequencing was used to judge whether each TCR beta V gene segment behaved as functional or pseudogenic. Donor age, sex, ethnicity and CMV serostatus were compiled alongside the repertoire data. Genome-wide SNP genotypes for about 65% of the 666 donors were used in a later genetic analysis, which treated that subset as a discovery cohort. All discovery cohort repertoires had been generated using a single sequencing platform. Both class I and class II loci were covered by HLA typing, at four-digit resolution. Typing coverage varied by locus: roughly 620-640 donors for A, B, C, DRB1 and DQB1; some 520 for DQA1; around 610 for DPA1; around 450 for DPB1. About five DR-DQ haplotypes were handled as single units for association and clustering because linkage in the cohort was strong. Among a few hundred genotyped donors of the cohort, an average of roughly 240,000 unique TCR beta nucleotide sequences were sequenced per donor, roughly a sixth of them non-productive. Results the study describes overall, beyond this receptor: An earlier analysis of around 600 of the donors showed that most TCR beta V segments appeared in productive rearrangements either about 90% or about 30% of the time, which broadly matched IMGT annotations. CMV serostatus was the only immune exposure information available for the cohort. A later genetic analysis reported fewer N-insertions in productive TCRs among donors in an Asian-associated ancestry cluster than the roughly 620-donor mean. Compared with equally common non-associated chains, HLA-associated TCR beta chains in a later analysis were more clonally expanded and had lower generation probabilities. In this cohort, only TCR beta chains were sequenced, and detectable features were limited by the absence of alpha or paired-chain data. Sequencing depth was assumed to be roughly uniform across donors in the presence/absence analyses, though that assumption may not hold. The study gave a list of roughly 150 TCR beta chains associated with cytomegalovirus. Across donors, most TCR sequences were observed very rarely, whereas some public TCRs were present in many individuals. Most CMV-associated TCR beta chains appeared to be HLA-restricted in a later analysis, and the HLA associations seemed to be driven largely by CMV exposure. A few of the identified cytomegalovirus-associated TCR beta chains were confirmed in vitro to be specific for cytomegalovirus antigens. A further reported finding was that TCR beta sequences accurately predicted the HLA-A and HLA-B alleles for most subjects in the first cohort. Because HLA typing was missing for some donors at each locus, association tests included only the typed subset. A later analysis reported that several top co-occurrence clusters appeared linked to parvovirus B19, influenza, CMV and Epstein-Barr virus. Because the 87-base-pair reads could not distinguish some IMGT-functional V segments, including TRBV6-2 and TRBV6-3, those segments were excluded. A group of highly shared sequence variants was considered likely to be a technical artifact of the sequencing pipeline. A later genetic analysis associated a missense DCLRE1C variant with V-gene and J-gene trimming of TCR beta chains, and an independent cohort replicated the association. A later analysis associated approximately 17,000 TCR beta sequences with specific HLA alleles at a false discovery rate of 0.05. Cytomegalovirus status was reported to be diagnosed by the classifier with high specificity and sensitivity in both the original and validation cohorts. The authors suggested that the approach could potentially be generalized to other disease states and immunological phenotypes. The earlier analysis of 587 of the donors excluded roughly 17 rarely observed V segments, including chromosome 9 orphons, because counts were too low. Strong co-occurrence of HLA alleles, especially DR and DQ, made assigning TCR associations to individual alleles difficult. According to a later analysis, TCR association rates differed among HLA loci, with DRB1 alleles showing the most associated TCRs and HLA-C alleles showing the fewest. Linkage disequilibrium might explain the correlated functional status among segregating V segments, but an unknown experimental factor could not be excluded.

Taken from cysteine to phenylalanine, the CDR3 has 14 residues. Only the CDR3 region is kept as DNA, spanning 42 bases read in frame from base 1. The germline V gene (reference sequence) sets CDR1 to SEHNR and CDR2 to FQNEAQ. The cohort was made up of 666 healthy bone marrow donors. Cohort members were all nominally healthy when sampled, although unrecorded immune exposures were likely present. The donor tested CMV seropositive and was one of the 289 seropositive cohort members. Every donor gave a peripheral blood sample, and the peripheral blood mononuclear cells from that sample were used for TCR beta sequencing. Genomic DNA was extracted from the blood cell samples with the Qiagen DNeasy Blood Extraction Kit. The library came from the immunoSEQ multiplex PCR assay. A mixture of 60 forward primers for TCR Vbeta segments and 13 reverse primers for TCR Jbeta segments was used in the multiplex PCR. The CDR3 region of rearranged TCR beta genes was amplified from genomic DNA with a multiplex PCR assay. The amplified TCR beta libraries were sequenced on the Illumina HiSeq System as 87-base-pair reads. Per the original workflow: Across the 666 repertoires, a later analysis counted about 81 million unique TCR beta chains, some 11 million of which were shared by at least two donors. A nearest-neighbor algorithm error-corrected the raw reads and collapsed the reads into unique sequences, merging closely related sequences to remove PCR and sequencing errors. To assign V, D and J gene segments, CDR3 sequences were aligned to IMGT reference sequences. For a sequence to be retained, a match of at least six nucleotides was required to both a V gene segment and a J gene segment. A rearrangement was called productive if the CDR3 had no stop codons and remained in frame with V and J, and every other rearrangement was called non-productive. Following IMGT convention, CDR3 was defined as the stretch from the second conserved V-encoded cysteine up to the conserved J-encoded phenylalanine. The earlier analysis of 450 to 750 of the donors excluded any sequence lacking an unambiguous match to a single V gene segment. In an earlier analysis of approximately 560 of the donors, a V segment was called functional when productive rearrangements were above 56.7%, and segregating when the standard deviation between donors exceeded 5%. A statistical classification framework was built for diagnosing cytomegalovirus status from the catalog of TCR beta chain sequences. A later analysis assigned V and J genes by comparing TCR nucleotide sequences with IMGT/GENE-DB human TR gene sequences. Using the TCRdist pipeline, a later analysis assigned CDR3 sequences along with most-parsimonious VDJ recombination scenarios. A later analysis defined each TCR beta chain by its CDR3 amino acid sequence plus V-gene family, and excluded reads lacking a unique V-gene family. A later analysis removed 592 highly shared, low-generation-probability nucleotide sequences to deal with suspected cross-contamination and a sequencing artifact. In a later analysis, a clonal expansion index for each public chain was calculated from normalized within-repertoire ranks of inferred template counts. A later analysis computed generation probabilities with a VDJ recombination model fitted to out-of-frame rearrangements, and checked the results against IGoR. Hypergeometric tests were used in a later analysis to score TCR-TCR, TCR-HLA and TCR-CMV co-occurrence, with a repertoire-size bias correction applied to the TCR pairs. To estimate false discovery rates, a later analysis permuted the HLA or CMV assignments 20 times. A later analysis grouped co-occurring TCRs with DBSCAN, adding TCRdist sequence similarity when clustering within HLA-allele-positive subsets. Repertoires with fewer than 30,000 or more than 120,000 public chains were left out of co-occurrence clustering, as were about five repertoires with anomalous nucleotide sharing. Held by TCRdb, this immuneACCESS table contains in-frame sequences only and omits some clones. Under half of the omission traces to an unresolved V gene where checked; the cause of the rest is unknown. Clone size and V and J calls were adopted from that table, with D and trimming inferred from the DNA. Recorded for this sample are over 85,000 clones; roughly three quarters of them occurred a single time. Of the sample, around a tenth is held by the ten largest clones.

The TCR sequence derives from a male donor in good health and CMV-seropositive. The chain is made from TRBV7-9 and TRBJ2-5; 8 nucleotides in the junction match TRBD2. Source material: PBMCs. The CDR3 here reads CSSSFTSGQETQYF. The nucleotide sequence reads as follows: TGTTCCAGCAGCTTTACTAGCGGCCAAGAGACCCAGTACTTC.